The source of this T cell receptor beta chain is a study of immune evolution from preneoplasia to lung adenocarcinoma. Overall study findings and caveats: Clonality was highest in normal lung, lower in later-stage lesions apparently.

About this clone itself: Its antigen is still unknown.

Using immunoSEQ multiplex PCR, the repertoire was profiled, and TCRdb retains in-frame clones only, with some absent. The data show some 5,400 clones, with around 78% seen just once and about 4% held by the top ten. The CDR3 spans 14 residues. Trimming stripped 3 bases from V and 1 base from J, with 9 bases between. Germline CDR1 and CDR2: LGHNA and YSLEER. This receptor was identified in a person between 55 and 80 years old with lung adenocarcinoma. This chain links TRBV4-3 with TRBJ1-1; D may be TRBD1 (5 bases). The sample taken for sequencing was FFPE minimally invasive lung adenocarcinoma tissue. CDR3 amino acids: CASSHLQGNTEAFF. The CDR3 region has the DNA TGCGCCAGCAGCCACCTTCAGGGGAACACTGAAGCTTTCTTT.